This is a list of T cell receptor beta chains from one sample in a study of shared clonotypes between healthy human individuals. The table came from immunoSEQ multiplex PCR; TCRdb's copy has only in-frame clones and leaves some out. The sample consists of some 580,000 clones, 95% to 98% of them appearing once. The sample was naive CD8+ T cells sorted from blood. The origin of the receptors is a man younger than 40 in good health. Each CDR3 is given with its conserved first and last residue. A D gene is named only where the DNA matches it firmly. Expanded clones get a size class; other rows say once, few or many, or leave the size out.

clone size,D gene,J gene,V gene,CDR3 protein,CDR3 DNA
.,TRBD1,TRBJ1-3,TRBV7-8,CASSLADRGPRSGNTIYF,TGTGCCAGCAGCCTAGCCGACAGGGGGCCCCGCTCTGGAAACACCATATATTTT
.,TRBD2,TRBJ2-7,TRBV27,CASSSLRTGLASYEQYF,TGTGCCAGCAGTAGTTTAAGAACGGGACTAGCATCCTACGAGCAGTACTTC
.,.,TRBJ2-7,TRBV27,CASSSSMGEQYF,TGTGCCAGCAGCTCCAGTATGGGCGAGCAGTACTTC
.,TRBD1,TRBJ1-2,TRBV15,CATSRETGVNYGYTF,TGTGCCACCAGCAGAGAAACAGGGGTGAACTATGGCTACACCTTC
.,.,TRBJ1-1,TRBV27,CASSPPGVNTEAFF,TGTGCCAGCAGTCCGCCCGGGGTGAACACTGAAGCTTTCTTT
.,TRBD2,TRBJ2-7,TRBV7-6,CASSALLAGGPYEQYF,TGTGCCAGCAGCGCCCTCCTAGCGGGAGGGCCCTACGAGCAGTACTTC
.,.,TRBJ2-2,TRBV28,CASSLSRSTGELFF,TGTGCCAGCAGTTTAAGTCGAAGCACCGGGGAGCTGTTTTTT
.,.,TRBJ2-5,TRBV13,CASSFRETQYF,TGTGCCAGCAGCTTCCGGGAGACCCAGTACTTC
once,TRBD2,TRBJ2-7,TRBV9,CASSVATGGDEQYF,TGTGCCAGCAGCGTAGCTACTGGGGGGGACGAGCAGTACTTC
.,.,TRBJ2-5,TRBV5-5,CASSLAPTDQETQYF,TGTGCCAGCAGCTTAGCCCCTACGGACCAAGAGACCCAGTACTTC
.,TRBD1,TRBJ1-1,TRBV6-5,CASSYSLDRVNTEAFF,TGTGCCAGCAGTTACTCACTGGACAGGGTGAACACTGAAGCTTTCTTT
few,TRBD2,TRBJ2-7,TRBV10-3,CAISSGTSAYEQYF,TGTGCCATCAGTTCCGGGACTAGCGCCTACGAGCAGTACTTC
.,.,TRBJ2-1,TRBV29-1,CSVARRGDDEQFF,TGCAGCGTTGCACGAAGAGGGGACGATGAGCAGTTCTTC
.,TRBD2,TRBJ2-5,TRBV29-1,CSVVLEREGLLAVETQYF,TGCAGCGTTGTGTTGGAGCGGGAGGGCCTATTAGCAGTAGAGACCCAGTACTTC
.,.,TRBJ1-5,TRBV27,CASRDPGPYQPQHF,TGTGCCAGCAGAGATCCGGGCCCTTATCAGCCCCAGCATTTT
.,.,TRBJ1-5,TRBV27,CASSLLGVGQPQHF,TGTGCCAGCAGCCTTTTGGGGGTTGGTCAGCCCCAGCATTTT
.,.,TRBJ1-1,TRBV25-1,CASSELIGINTEAFF,TGTGCCAGCAGTGAATTAATAGGTATAAACACTGAAGCTTTCTTT
.,.,TRBJ2-1,TRBV9,CASSSSSYNEQFF,TGTGCCAGCAGCTCGAGCTCCTACAATGAGCAGTTCTTC
.,TRBD1,TRBJ2-7,TRBV7-3,CASSTGGGYEQYF,TGTGCCAGCAGCACAGGGGGCGGCTACGAGCAGTACTTC
.,TRBD2,TRBJ2-1,TRBV11-2,CASSELAGVGNEQFF,TGTGCCAGCAGCGAACTAGCGGGAGTAGGGAATGAGCAGTTCTTC
.,.,TRBJ2-2,TRBV11-3,CASSHRDGPTGELFF,TGTGCCAGCAGCCACCGGGACGGACCAACCGGGGAGCTGTTTTTT
.,.,TRBJ2-6,TRBV7-9,CASSLPPTLSGANVLTF,TGTGCCAGCAGCTTACCCCCTACCCTCTCTGGGGCCAACGTCCTGACTTTC
.,.,TRBJ2-7,TRBV27,CASSATPTYEQYF,TGTGCCAGCAGCGCGACACCGACCTACGAGCAGTACTTC
.,TRBD2,TRBJ2-7,TRBV11-2,CASSFLVVAGLSYEQYF,TGTGCCAGCAGCTTCCTGGTGGTAGCGGGGCTCTCCTACGAGCAGTACTTC
.,.,TRBJ2-1,TRBV11-3,CASSLDSSYNEQFF,TGTGCCAGCAGCTTGGACAGCTCCTACAATGAGCAGTTCTTC
.,TRBD2,TRBJ2-3,TRBV15,CATSRDRAGGRDTQYF,TGTGCCACCAGCAGAGATAGGGCGGGAGGGCGAGATACGCAGTATTTT
once,TRBD1,TRBJ1-2,TRBV5-6,CASSSDRVIVGGYTF,TGTGCCAGCAGCTCTGACAGGGTTATAGTGGGAGGCTACACCTTC
.,TRBD2,TRBJ2-5,TRBV15,CATSRGGGRETQYF,TGTGCCACCAGCAGAGGGGGCGGGAGGGAGACCCAGTACTTC
.,.,TRBJ2-7,TRBV7-9,CASSLVGDPTYEQYF,TGTGCCAGCAGCTTAGTTGGGGACCCAACCTACGAGCAGTACTTC
.,.,TRBJ2-5,TRBV5-1,CASSLATRDPTQYF,TGCGCCAGCAGCTTGGCCACCAGGGATCCGACCCAGTACTTC
.,TRBD2,TRBJ2-1,TRBV5-1,CASSLVGTSLNEQFF,TGCGCCAGCAGCTTGGTTGGGACTAGCTTGAATGAGCAGTTCTTC
.,.,TRBJ2-7,TRBV29-1,CSVVAPRESYEQYF,TGCAGCGTTGTGGCGCCGAGGGAATCCTACGAGCAGTACTTC
.,TRBD2,TRBJ2-7,TRBV4-1,CASSQIKAGGGEQYF,TGCGCCAGCAGCCAAATAAAGGCGGGAGGGGGCGAGCAGTACTTC
once,TRBD2,TRBJ2-5,TRBV6-6,CASSPGGRQETQYF,TGTGCCAGCAGTCCGGGAGGCCGGCAAGAGACCCAGTACTTC
.,.,TRBJ2-1,TRBV9,CASSFPRGDNEQFF,TGTGCCAGCAGCTTCCCGAGAGGGGACAATGAGCAGTTCTTC
.,.,TRBJ1-5,TRBV27,CASSPLTNSNQPQHF,TGTGCCAGCAGTCCCCTGACAAATAGCAATCAGCCCCAGCATTTT
.,.,TRBJ2-7,TRBV9,CASSPAQFTYEQYF,TGTGCCAGCAGCCCGGCACAGTTTACCTACGAGCAGTACTTC